Presented here are 28 T cell receptor beta chains from one specimen sequenced in a study of T cell responses to AZD1222 COVID-19 vaccine. TCRdb's table, derived via immunoSEQ multiplex PCR, lists solely in-frame clones and lacks some. The table has around 110,000 clones, more than 75% seen once. The starting material was peripheral blood, obtained on day 0 of AZD1222 vaccination. These receptors were obtained from an adult in good health.

The V and J genes are TRBV3-1 (or the pseudogene TRBV3-2) and TRBJ2-3, with 7 bases identical to TRBD2. Germline V gene lookup returns CDR1 LGHDT and CDR2 YNNKEL (reference sequence). J lost 5 bases, V lost 7 bases, and 0 bases had no gene match. This CDR3 region has 11 residues. CDR3 protein: CASTGGDTQYF. CDR3 DNA: TGTGCCAGCACGGGAGGAGATACGCAGTATTTT.

The CDR3, as DNA: TGTGCCATCAGTCCGGGACAGGGGGGAAACATTCAGTACTTC. The encoded protein is CAISPGQGGNIQYF. V is TRBV10-3 and J is TRBJ2-4; 11 bases map to TRBD1. The V and J ends lost 5 bases and 6 bases, in that order; junction bases with no gene match: 3. The CDR3 has 14 amino acids. Germline lookup yields CDR1 ENHRY and CDR2 SYGVKD.

The genes are TRBV18 and TRBJ2-1; no firm D call. CDR1 and CDR2 (germline): KGHSH, LQKENI. This CDR3 contains 15 residues. V gave up 2 bases and J gave up 4 bases, with 12 bases separating them. CDR3 protein: CASSPSAPIYNEQFF. For the CDR3, the DNA is TGTGCCAGCTCACCATCGGCGCCGATTTACAATGAGCAGTTCTTC.

The gene calls are TRBV29-1 and TRBJ2-7, with a tentative D call TRBD1 (6 bases). Trimming removed 4 bases at V and 6 bases at J, with 16 bases between. The V gene's germline CDR1 is SQVTM and CDR2 ANQGSEA. The CDR3 has 13 amino acids. The chain's CDR3 is CSVVEVRGPEQYF. CDR3 nucleotide sequence: TGCAGCGTTGTTGAGGTCAGGGGACCCGAGCAGTACTTC.

V gene TRBV11-2 combines with J gene TRBJ1-4; D unresolved. Germline assignment: CDR1 SGHAT and CDR2 FQNNGV. The CDR3 consists of 14 residues. Trimming shortened V by 2 bases and J by 7 bases, and 11 bases separated the two germline ends. Here the CDR3 reads CASSLLRVSEKLFF. The CDR3 nucleotides read TGTGCCAGCAGCTTATTGAGGGTATCTGAAAAACTGTTTTTT.

The rearrangement uses TRBV5-4 and TRBJ1-4; no clear D. V was shortened by 4 bases and J by 0 bases, with 13 bases between the two germline ends. Looked up from germline, CDR1 is SGHNT and CDR2 is YYREEE (reference sequence). The CDR3 covers 16 residues. Here the CDR3 reads CASSRGRRSTNEKLFF. Written as DNA, the CDR3 is TGTGCCAGCAGCCGAGGACGCAGATCAACTAATGAAAAACTGTTTTTT.

V and J are TRBV6-1 and TRBJ1-1; D remains unclear. Per the germline V gene, CDR1 is MNHNS and CDR2 is SASEGT. V was shortened by 5 bases and J by 1 base, with 8 bases between the two germline ends. This CDR3 is 13 amino acids long. The CDR3 is CASSPWGNTEAFF. CDR3 sequence (DNA): TGTGCCAGCAGTCCTTGGGGGAACACTGAAGCTTTCTTT.

This chain connects TRBV19 to TRBJ1-2; TRBD1 matches at 8 bases. Trimming at V came to 6 bases and at J to 4 bases, leaving 10 bases not matched to a gene. This CDR3 has 15 residues. Looked up from germline, CDR1 is LNHDA and CDR2 is SQIVND (reference sequence). The DNA of the CDR3 is TGTGCCAGTAGAAAGCAGGGGGCTAGGGGCTATGGCTACACCTTC. It translates to CASRKQGARGYGYTF.

Remarks on this clone: At one of its ends the junction is not consistent with the germline gene, which may arise from a read error. This chain uses TRBV11-2 with TRBJ1-4; D perhaps matches TRBD1 (6 bases). Germline V lookup: CDR1 SGHAT, CDR2 FQNNGV. CDR3 size: 13 residues. In DNA, the CDR3 is TGTGCCAGCAGCTTAGATCCCGGGGGCTCGCCTGTTTTT. Translated: CASSLDPGGSPVF. The variable domain in full, with the rest retrieved from reference TRBV11-2 and TRBJ1-4, is EAGVAQSPRYKIIEKRQSVAFWCNPISGHATLYWYQQILGQGPKLLIQFQNNGVVDDSQLPKDRFSAERLKGVDSTLKIQPAKLEDSAVYLCASSLDPGGSPVFGSGTQLSVL.

This clone turned up a few times. The V call is TRBV5-8, the J call TRBJ1-2; tentative D call: TRBD1 (6 bases). This CDR3 comprises 15 residues. Between the trimmed V and J ends, which lost 3 bases and 7 bases, there was a span of 19 bases. Germline values: CDR1 SGHTS, CDR2 YDEGEE. The CDR3 coding sequence is TGTGCCAGCAGCTCCCCAACCGGGACATTGTTTGGCTACACCTTC. Its protein product is CASSSPTGTLFGYTF.

The rearrangement uses TRBV7-2 and TRBJ2-1; the D gene is possibly TRBD2 (6 bases). V was shortened by 2 bases and J by 3 bases, with 14 bases between the two germline ends. The CDR3 covers 16 residues. Germline V gene sequence: CDR1 SGHTA, CDR2 FQGNSA. CDR3 protein: CASSLYGGAHYNEQFF. The CDR3 DNA is TGTGCCAGCAGCTTATATGGCGGGGCGCACTACAATGAGCAGTTCTTC.

This chain links TRBV7-2 with TRBJ1-2, with 7 nucleotides matching TRBD1. J was trimmed by 4 bases and V by 5 bases; bases with no gene match: 7. The germline gives CDR1 SGHTA, CDR2 FQGNSA. The CDR3 is made up of 14 amino acids. This CDR3 reads CASSEMGQSYGYTF. In DNA form, the CDR3 reads TGTGCCAGCAGCGAAATGGGACAGTCCTATGGCTACACCTTC.

V and J are TRBV27 and TRBJ2-7; D gene uncertain. The V end lost 2 bases, the J end lost 1 base, and 6 bases lay between the germline ends. This CDR3 has 13 amino acids. The germline V gene has CDR1 MNHEY and CDR2 SMNVEV (reference sequence). CDR3 residues: CASSLTPSYEQYF. CDR3 DNA: TGTGCCAGCAGTTTAACGCCTTCCTACGAGCAGTACTTC.

CDR3 nucleotide sequence: TGTGCCAGCAGCTTGGGGACAGGGAAGAACACTGAAGCTTTCTTT. It specifies CASSLGTGKNTEAFF. The genes are TRBV5-4 and TRBJ1-1; 8 nucleotides agree with TRBD1. V trimming: 0 bases; J trimming: 1 base; junction bases outside the gene matches: 2. This CDR3 is 15 amino acids long. Looked up from germline, CDR1 is SGHNT and CDR2 is YYREEE (reference sequence).

The CDR3 is CASSYGDSSGANVLTF. The CDR3 DNA follows: TGTGCCAGCAGTTACGGGGACAGCTCTGGGGCCAACGTCCTGACTTTC. This chain links TRBV6-5 with TRBJ2-6; 7 positions agree with TRBD1. This CDR3 contains 16 residues. The germline V gene has CDR1 MNHEY and CDR2 SVGAGI. V lost 2 bases and J lost 0; bases outside the gene matches: 1.

The chain is built from TRBV30 and TRBJ2-5; D may match TRBD1 or TRBD2 (5 bases each). Trimming stripped 0 bases from V and 7 bases from J, with 15 bases between. This CDR3 contains 14 residues. The germline CDR1 and CDR2 sequences are GTSNPN and SVGIG (reference sequence). CDR3 loop: CAWSVHSGRGTQYF. The CDR3 nucleotides are TGTGCCTGGAGTGTACATTCGGGAAGGGGGACCCAGTACTTC.

The chain is built from TRBV4-1 and TRBJ2-6; TRBD1 matches at 11 bases. This CDR3 has 18 residues. J was trimmed by 1 base and V by 0 bases; bases with no gene match: 2. Germline V lookup: CDR1 MGHRA, CDR2 YSYEKL. CDR3 sequence: CASSQEGTGGSGANVLTF. The CDR3 DNA reads TGCGCCAGCAGCCAAGAGGGGACAGGGGGATCTGGGGCCAACGTCCTGACTTTC.

This clone was seen more than once but under ten times. The gene calls are TRBV7-9 and TRBJ2-1, with 12 nucleotides matching TRBD2. Germline-derived CDR1 and CDR2 are SEHNR and FQNEAQ (reference sequence). V lost 2 bases, J lost 9 bases, and 5 bases stayed unmatched. The CDR3 consists of 15 residues. The CDR3 sequence is CASSLPSGGAGEQFF. In DNA, the CDR3 is TGTGCCAGCAGCTTACCTAGCGGGGGGGCCGGTGAGCAGTTCTTC.

This rearrangement joins TRBV2 to TRBJ2-5; D might be TRBD2 (6 bases). CDR1 is SNHLY, CDR2 FYNNEI, per germline. The germline V and J ends were trimmed by 7 bases and 10 bases, with 22 bases remaining between them. CDR3 length equals 14 residues. CDR3 protein: CASTGGTPGSHQYF. In nucleotides, the CDR3 is TGTGCCAGCACCGGAGGGACTCCCGGTTCACACCAGTACTTC.

CDR3 loop: CASSVFESRGGTQYF. The CDR3 DNA reads as TGTGCCAGCAGCGTATTTGAAAGCCGGGGGGGGACCCAGTACTTC. This chain links TRBV9 with TRBJ2-5; 8 bases match TRBD2. The CDR3 spans 15 residues. Germline values: CDR1 SGDLS, CDR2 YYNGEE. J lost 7 bases, V lost 1 base, and 9 bases had no gene match.

This rearrangement joins TRBV19 to TRBJ1-3, with 10 bases fitting TRBD1. V dropped 4 bases and J dropped 4; count of bases not matched to a gene: 7. CDR1 and CDR2 (germline): LNHDA, SQIVND (reference sequence). CDR3 size: 16 residues. CDR3 nucleotide sequence: TGTGCCAGTAGTACTGCGACAGGGGGCTTCGGAAACACCATATATTTT. Its protein is CASSTATGGFGNTIYF.

The chain recombines TRBV5-4 with TRBJ1-6; 8 bases agree with TRBD1. CDR1 and CDR2 from the germline V gene are SGHNT and YYREEE (reference sequence). CDR3 length equals 15 residues. With 3 bases clipped from V and 5 bases from J, the junction kept 4 bases outside the gene matches. The CDR3: CASSSGQAHNSPLHF. The CDR3 DNA follows: TGTGCCAGCAGCTCGGGACAGGCCCATAATTCACCCCTCCACTTT.

The chain employs TRBV18 and TRBJ1-2, with 7 nucleotides matching TRBD1. The CDR3 has 14 amino acids. V lost 6 bases, J lost 4 bases, and 8 bases stayed unmatched. The V gene's germline CDR1 is KGHSH and CDR2 LQKENI. CDR3 loop: CASSRTGTAYGYTF. As DNA, the CDR3 is TGTGCCAGCTCTCGGACCGGGACAGCCTATGGCTACACCTTC.

The V call is TRBV7-2, the J call TRBJ2-7; D gene ambiguous. Deletions cut 0 bases from V and 3 bases from J, with 30 bases between. Germline-derived CDR1 and CDR2 are SGHTA and FQGNSA. The CDR3 loop spans 21 amino acids. The CDR3 sequence: CASSLAALTALCPKKVYEQYF. DNA of the CDR3: TGTGCCAGCAGCTTAGCGGCCTTAACAGCCTTATGTCCCAAGAAAGTCTACGAGCAGTACTTC. The variable domain in full, with the rest retrieved from reference TRBV7-2 and TRBJ2-7, is GAGVSQSPSNKVTEKGKDVELRCDPISGHTALYWYRQSLGQGLEFLIYFQGNSAPDKSGLPSDRFSAERTGGSVSTLTIQRTQQEDSAVYLCASSLAALTALCPKKVYEQYFGPGTRLTVT.

This rearrangement joins TRBV5-4 to TRBJ2-1, with D unresolved. Germline loops: CDR1 SGHNT, CDR2 YYREEE (reference sequence). Between the trimmed V and J ends, which lost 4 bases and 1 base, there was a span of 12 bases. The CDR3 totals 15 residues. CDR3 residues: CASSQVVQSYNEQFF. The CDR3 region has the DNA TGTGCCAGCAGCCAGGTGGTCCAGTCCTACAATGAGCAGTTCTTC.

The chain employs TRBV6-6 and TRBJ2-7; 7 positions agree with TRBD2. Germline CDR1 and CDR2: MNHNY and SVGAGI (reference sequence). CDR3 length equals 14 residues. The trim removed 7 bases at V and 9 bases at J, leaving 15 bases unmatched. CDR3 residues: CASTERGGWDWQYF. The CDR3 DNA follows: TGTGCCAGCACCGAGCGGGGAGGGTGGGATTGGCAGTACTTC.

V gene TRBV5-1 combines with J gene TRBJ1-6; 8 bases are shared with TRBD1. Germline V gene data show CDR1 as SGHRS and CDR2 as YFSETQ. The junction had 9 bases not matched to a gene; V was cut back by 3 bases and J by 10 bases. This CDR3 has 15 amino acids. The CDR3: CASSSSGQDGSPLHF. The DNA of the CDR3 is TGCGCCAGCAGCTCCTCGGGACAGGATGGGTCACCCCTCCACTTT.

This chain connects TRBV6-2 or TRBV6-3 to TRBJ2-7, with 7 bases that match TRBD1. Germline values: CDR1 MNHEY, CDR2 SVGEGT. V lost 5 bases and J lost 3; bases outside the gene matches: 13. The CDR3 runs to 16 residues. DNA of the CDR3: TGTGCCAGCAGTCCGACAGGGAATTTTAAATTCTACGAGCAGTACTTC. As protein: CASSPTGNFKFYEQYF.